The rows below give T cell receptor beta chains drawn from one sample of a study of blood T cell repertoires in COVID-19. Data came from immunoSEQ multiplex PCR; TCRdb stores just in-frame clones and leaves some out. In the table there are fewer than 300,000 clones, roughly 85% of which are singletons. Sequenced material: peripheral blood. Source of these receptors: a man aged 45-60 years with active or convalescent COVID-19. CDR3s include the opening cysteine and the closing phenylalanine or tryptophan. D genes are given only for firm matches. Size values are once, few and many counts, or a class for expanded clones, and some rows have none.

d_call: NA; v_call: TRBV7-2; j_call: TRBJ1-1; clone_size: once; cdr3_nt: TGTGCCAGCAGCTTAGTGAGGAACACTGAAGCTTTCTTT; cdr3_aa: CASSLVRNTEAFF
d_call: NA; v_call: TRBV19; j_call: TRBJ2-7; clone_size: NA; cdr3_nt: TGTGCCAGTAGTATAACAGGGTCTGCCTACGAGCAGTACTTC; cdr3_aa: CASSITGSAYEQYF
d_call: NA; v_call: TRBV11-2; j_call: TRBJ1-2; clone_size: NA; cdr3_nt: TGTGCCAGCAGCATAAACAGAGATGGCTACACCTTC; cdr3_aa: CASSINRDGYTF
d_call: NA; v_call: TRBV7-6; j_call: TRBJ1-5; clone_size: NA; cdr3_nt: TGTGCCAGCAGCCCCTGGGAGGGAATACATCAGCCCCAGCATTTT; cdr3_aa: CASSPWEGIHQPQHF
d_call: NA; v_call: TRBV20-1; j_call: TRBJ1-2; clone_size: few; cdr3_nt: TGCAGTGCTAGTAGTACGGACAGAAACTATGGCTACACCTTC; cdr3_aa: CSASSTDRNYGYTF
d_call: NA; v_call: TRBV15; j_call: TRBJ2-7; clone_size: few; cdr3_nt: TGTGCCACCAGCCTCGATCCCGCGTACGAGCAGTACTTC; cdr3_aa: CATSLDPAYEQYF
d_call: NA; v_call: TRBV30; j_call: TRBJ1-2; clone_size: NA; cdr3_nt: TGTGCCTGGACATTGGGGAGGTCTACCCCCAGTAACTATGGCTACACCTTC; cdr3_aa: CAWTLGRSTPSNYGYTF
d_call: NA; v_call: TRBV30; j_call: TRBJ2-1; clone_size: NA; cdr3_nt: TGTGCTCGCACAGGATTCATCGGGGGTGAGCAGTTCTTC; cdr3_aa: CARTGFIGGEQFF
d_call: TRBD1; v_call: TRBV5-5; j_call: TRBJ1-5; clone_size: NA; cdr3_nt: TGTGCCAGCAGCCAGATATCCGGGACAGGACCCCAGCCCCAGCATTTT; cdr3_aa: CASSQISGTGPQPQHF
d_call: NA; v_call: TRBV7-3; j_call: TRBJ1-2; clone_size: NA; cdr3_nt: TGTGCCAGCAGCTTAACCCCAGGGAACTATGGCTACACCTTC; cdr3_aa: CASSLTPGNYGYTF
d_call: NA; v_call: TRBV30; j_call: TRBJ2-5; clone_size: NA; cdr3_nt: TGTGCCTGGAGTGTAATGGGTGGCGGGCAAGAGACCCAGTACTTC; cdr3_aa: CAWSVMGGGQETQYF
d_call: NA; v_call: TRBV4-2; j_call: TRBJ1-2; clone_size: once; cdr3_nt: TGTGCCAGCAGCCAAGATCGCGGCAGAATTAACTATGGCTACACCTTC; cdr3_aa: CASSQDRGRINYGYTF
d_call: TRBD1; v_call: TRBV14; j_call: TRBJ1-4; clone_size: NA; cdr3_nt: TGTGCCAGCAGCCCAATCGACAGGGGGAATGAAAAACTGTTTTTT; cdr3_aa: CASSPIDRGNEKLFF
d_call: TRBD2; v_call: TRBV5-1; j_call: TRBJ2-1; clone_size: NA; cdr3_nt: TGCGCCAGCAGCCCGCGACTAGCGGGAGGAGGAGATGAGCAGTTCTTC; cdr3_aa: CASSPRLAGGGDEQFF
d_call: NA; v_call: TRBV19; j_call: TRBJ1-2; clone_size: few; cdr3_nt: TGTGCCAGTAGGGGCAGGGGTGACTATGGCTACACCTTC; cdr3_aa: CASRGRGDYGYTF
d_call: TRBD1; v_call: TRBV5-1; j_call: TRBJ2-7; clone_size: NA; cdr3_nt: TGCGCCAGCAGCCCCACAGGGGAATACGAGCAGTACTTC; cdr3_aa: CASSPTGEYEQYF
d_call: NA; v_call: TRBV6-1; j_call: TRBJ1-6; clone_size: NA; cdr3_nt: TGTGCCAGCAGTGAAGGAAGCGTAGATAATTCACCCCTCCACTTT; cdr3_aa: CASSEGSVDNSPLHF
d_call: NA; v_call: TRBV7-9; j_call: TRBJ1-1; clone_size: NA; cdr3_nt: TGTGCCAGCAGCTCTCAGGTTCCGAACACTGAAGCTTTCTTT; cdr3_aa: CASSSQVPNTEAFF
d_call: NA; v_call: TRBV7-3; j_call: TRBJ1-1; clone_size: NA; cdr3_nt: TGTGCCAGCAGCTTGGGACATCAGAACACTGAAGCTTTCTTT; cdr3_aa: CASSLGHQNTEAFF
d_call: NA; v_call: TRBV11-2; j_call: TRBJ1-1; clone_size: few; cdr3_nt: TGTGCCAGCAGCTACCTGGGCATGGGGAACACTGAAGCTTTCTTT; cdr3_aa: CASSYLGMGNTEAFF
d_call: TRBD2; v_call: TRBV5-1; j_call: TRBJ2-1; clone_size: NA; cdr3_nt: TGCGCCAGCAGCTCCCCGCAGCCGGGAGGGCATTTCCATCAGTTCTTC; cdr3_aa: CASSSPQPGGHFHQFF
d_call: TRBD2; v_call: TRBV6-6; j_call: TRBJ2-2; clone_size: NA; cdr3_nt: TGTGCCAGCAGAGGAGCGGGAGGGGACACCGGGGAGCTGTTTTTT; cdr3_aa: CASRGAGGDTGELFF
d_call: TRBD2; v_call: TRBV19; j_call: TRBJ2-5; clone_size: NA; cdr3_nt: TGTGCCAGTAGTATTCAGGGGCTAGCGGGGGAGACCCAGTACTTC; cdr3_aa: CASSIQGLAGETQYF
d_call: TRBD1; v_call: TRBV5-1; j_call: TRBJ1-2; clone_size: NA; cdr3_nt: TGCGCCAGCAGCCAGACAGGGGACCGCTATGGCTACACCTTC; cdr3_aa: CASSQTGDRYGYTF
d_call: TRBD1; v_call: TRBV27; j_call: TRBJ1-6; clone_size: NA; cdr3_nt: TGTGCCAGCAGTGCCGGACAGGGGAATCGGATATTGAATTCACCCCTCCACTTT; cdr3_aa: CASSAGQGNRILNSPLHF
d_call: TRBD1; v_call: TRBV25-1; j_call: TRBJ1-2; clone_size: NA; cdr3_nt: TGTGCCAGCAGGGAGGGGGCCCATGGCTACACCTTC; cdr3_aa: CASREGAHGYTF
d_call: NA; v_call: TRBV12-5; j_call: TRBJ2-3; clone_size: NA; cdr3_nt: TGTGCTAGTGGGCTTTCGTTCGAGGGCTCGCAGTATTTT; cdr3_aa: CASGLSFEGSQYF
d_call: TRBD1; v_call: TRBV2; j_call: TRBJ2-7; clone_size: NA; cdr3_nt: TGTGCCAGCAGGCCGGGACAGGCGAACTACGAGCAGTACTTC; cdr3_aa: CASRPGQANYEQYF
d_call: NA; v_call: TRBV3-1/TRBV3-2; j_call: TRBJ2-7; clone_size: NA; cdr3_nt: TGTGCCAGCAGCCAAGGTCGTGCGGGGGAGCAGTACTTC; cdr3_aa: CASSQGRAGEQYF
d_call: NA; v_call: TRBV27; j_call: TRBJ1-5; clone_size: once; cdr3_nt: TGTGCCAGCAGTAACAGGGACAATCAGCCCCAGCATTTT; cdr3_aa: CASSNRDNQPQHF
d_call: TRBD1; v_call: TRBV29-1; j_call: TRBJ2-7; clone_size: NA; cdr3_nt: TGCAGCGTTGAAACGACAGGGGGAAATTACGAGCAGTACTTC; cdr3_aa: CSVETTGGNYEQYF
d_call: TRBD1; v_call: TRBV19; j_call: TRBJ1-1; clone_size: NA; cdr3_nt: TGTGCCAGTAGTGCGGACAGGTCGACTGAAGCTTTCTTT; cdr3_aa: CASSADRSTEAFF
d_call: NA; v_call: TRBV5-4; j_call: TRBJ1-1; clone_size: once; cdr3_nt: TGTGCCAGCAGCTTGCAGGGGCGCATAGCTGAAGCTTTCTTT; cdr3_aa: CASSLQGRIAEAFF
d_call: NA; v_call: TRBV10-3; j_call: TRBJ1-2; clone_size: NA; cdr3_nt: TGTGCCATCAGTGACCCCGTAGCGACCCTAGGGTACACCTTC; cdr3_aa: CAISDPVATLGYTF
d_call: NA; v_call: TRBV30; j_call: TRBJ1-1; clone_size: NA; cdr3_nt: TGTGCCTGGAGCCAACAGGGCCCCACTGAAGCTTTCTTT; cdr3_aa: CAWSQQGPTEAFF
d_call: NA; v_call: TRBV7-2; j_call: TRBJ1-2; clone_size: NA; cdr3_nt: TGTGCCAGCAGCTCACGACAGGCCCCTCCCTATGGCTACACCTTC; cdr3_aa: CASSSRQAPPYGYTF
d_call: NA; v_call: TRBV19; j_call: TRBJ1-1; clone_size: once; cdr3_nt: TGTGCCAGTAGTATGTCAAGCATTCAACTATTCACTGAAGCTTTCTTT; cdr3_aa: CASSMSSIQLFTEAFF
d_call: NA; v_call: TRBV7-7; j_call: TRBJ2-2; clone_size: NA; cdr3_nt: TGTGCCAGCAGCTCCCCGAGGCCACGCGATGACGCCGGGGAGCTGTTTTTT; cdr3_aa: CASSSPRPRDDAGELFF
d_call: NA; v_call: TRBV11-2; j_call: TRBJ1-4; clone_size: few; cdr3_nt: TGTGCCAGCAGCTTACGGGTATTAGGAGAAAAACTGTTTTTT; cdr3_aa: CASSLRVLGEKLFF
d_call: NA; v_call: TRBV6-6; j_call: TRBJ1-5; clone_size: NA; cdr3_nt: TGTGCCAGCAGCCTAGACCGGTTCAATCAGCCCCAGCATTTT; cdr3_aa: CASSLDRFNQPQHF
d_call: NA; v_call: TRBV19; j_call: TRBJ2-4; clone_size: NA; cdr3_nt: TGTGCCAGCGCACTTAAGGCAGGGGGAGGAAACATTCAGTACTTC; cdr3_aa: CASALKAGGGNIQYF
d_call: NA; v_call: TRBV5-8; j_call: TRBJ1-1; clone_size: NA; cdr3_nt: TGTGCCAGCAGCGTACAGGGTGTAACTGAAGCTTTCTTT; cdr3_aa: CASSVQGVTEAFF
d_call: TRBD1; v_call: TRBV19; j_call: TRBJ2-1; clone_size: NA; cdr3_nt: TGTGCCAGCACCCAGGGGGCGAGCTCCTACAATGAGCAGTTCTTC; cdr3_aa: CASTQGASSYNEQFF
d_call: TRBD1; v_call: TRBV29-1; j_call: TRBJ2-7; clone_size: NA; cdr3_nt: TGCAGCGTTGAGGGGGTACAGGGGGTTGGCCACGAGCAGTACTTC; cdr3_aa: CSVEGVQGVGHEQYF
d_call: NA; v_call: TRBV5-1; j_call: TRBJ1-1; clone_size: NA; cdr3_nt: TGCGCCAGCAGCCCGAATCCGGGTCCCCAGGGCACTGAAGCTTTCTTT; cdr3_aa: CASSPNPGPQGTEAFF
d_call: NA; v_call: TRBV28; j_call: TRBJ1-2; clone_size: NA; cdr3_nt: TGTGCCAGCAGTTTGTCACAGGGCAACTATGGCTACACCTTC; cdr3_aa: CASSLSQGNYGYTF
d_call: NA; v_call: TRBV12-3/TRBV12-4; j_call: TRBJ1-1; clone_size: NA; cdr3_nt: TGTGCCAGCAGACCCTCAGGGGCCCGGGCAGCTTTCTTT; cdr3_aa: CASRPSGARAAFF
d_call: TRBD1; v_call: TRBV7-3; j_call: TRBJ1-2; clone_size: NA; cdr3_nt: TGTGCCAGCAGCCCAGGGACAGGGGACTATGGCTACACCTTC; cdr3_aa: CASSPGTGDYGYTF
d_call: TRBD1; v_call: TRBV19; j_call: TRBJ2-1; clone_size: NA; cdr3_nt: TGTGCCAGTAGTATAACGGGACAGGGGGTGGGTAATGAGCAGTTCTTC; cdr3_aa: CASSITGQGVGNEQFF
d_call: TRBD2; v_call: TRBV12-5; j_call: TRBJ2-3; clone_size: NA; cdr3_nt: TGTGCTAGTGGTTCCGGAAGCGGGAGGGATACAGATACGCAGTATTTT; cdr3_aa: CASGSGSGRDTDTQYF
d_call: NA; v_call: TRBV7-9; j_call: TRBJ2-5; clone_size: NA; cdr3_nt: TGTGCCAGCAGCTTACCGGGAACACCAGAGACCCAGTACTTC; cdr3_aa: CASSLPGTPETQYF
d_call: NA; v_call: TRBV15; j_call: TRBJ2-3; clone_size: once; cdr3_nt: TGTGCCACCCATGGGGGCATTCAAGATACGCAGTATTTT; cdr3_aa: CATHGGIQDTQYF
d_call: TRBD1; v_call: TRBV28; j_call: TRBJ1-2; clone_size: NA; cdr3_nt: TGTGCCAGCAGGGAGGGGGCAGGGTATGGCTACACCTTC; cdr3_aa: CASREGAGYGYTF
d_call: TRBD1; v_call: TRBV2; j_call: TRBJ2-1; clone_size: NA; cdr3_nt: TGTGCCAGCAGCGTGGGACAGGGGGCCTACAATGAGCAGTTCTTC; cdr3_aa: CASSVGQGAYNEQFF
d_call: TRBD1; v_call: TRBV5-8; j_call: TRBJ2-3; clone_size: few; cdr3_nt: TGTGCCAGCACACAGGGGTTCACAGATACGCAGTATTTT; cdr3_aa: CASTQGFTDTQYF
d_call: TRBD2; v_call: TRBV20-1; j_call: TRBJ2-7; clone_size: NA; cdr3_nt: TGCAGTGCTAGTACTAGCGGCTCCTACGAGCAGTACTTC; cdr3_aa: CSASTSGSYEQYF
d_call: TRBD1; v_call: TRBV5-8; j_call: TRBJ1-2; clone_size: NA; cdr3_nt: TGTGCCAGCAGCACGTGGGACAGGGGGCGAAGTGGCTACACCTTC; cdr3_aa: CASSTWDRGRSGYTF
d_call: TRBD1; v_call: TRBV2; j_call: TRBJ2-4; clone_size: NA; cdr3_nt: TGTGCCAGCAGTCGACAGGGGTTTGGGAACATTCAGTACTTC; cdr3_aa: CASSRQGFGNIQYF
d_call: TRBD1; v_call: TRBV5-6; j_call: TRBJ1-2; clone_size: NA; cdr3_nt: TGTGCCAGCAGCAAGGGACAGGAGGGCTACACCTTC; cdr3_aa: CASSKGQEGYTF